This T cell receptor (beta chain) is drawn from a study of T cell clonotyping in hematopoietic cell transplantation. General study results and limits: Higher Inverse Simpson Index values in graft donor and pretransplant recipient predicted broader posttransplant TCR diversity. Few recipient clonotypes overlapped donors; over 97% were de novo at given depth. Pathologically expanded recipient clonotypes increased progressively from day 30 to day 180 as diversity fell.

The CDR3 is made up of 16 amino acids. Trimming stripped 3 bases from V and 0 bases from J, with 15 bases between. CDR1 SGHNT and CDR2 YYREEE come from the germline V gene (reference sequence). Concerning this clone itself: Its antigen is unknown.

Assay used: immunoSEQ multiplex PCR; TCRdb lists only in-frame clones, some missing. The sample lists tens of thousands of clones, less than 95% occurring once. The gene calls are TRBV5-4 and TRBJ1-1; possibly TRBD1 for D (5 bases). The TCR comes from a woman aged 45-60 years in good health. Some clones in this sample may be carry-over from other donors' samples. Specimen: peripheral blood mononuclear cells. This CDR3 is CASSSRPGAMNTEAFF. The DNA of the CDR3 is TGTGCCAGCAGCTCTCGCCCCGGGGCAATGAACACTGAAGCTTTCTTT.